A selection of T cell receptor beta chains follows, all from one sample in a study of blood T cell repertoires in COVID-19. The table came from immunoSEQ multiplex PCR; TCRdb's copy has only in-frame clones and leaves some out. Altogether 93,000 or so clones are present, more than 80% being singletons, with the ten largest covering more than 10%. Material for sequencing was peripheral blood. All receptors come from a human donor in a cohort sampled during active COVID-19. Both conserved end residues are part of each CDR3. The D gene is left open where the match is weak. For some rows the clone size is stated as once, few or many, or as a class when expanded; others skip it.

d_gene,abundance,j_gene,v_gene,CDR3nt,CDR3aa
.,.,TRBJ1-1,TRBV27,TGTGCCAGCAGTTTTTTTGCGGGCCGCGCTGAAGCTTTCTTT,CASSFFAGRAEAFF
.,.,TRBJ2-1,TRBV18,TGTGCCAGCTCCCCCCTACAGGGCAATGAGCAGTTCTTC,CASSPLQGNEQFF
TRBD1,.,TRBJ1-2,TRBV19,TGTGCCAGCCTCAGGGGGCAGACCCATAACTATGGCTACACCTTC,CASLRGQTHNYGYTF
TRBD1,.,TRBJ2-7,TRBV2,TGTGCCAGCAGTGGCAGGGGGATCAACGAGCAGTACTTC,CASSGRGINEQYF
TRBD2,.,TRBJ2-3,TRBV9,TGTGCCAGCAGCGTAGGTCCGGGGGGGTTAGATACGCAGTATTTT,CASSVGPGGLDTQYF
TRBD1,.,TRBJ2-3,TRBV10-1,TGCGCCAGCAGTTCTTTGGGGACAGGGGGCCCAGATACGCAGTATTTT,CASSSLGTGGPDTQYF
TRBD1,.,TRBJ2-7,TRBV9,TGTGCCAGCAGCGTAGACTATGGGGGACAGGGGGCCCACGAGCAGTACTTC,CASSVDYGGQGAHEQYF
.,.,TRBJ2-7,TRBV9,TGTGCCAGCAACCCGCAGGGGACGAACTACGAGCAGTACTTC,CASNPQGTNYEQYF
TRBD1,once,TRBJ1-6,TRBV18,TGTACCAGCTCACCACCCGGGACAGGGCGTAATTCACCCCTCCACTTT,CTSSPPGTGRNSPLHF
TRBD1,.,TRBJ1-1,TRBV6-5,TGTGCCAGCAGTTACGGAAGGGGGCGCGGGAACACTGAAGCTTTCTTT,CASSYGRGRGNTEAFF
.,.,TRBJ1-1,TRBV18,TGTGCCAGCTCACCACAGAGAGACACTGAAGCTTTCTTT,CASSPQRDTEAFF
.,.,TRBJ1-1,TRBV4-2,TGTGCCAGCAGCTATGACAGGTCAGCCACTGAAGCTTTCTTT,CASSYDRSATEAFF
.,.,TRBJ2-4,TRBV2,TGTGCCAGCACCACCGGACAGATAGCCAAAAACATTCAGTACTTC,CASTTGQIAKNIQYF
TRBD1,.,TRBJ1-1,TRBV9,TGTGCCAGCAGCAAGACACAGGGGACGGCCACTGAAGCTTTCTTT,CASSKTQGTATEAFF
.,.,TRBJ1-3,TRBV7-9,TGTGCCAGCAGCCCCTCAGTCTCTGGAAACACCATATATTTT,CASSPSVSGNTIYF
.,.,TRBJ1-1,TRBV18,TGTGCCAGCTCACCACGTGGGGCCGGGAACACTGAAGCTTTCTTT,CASSPRGAGNTEAFF
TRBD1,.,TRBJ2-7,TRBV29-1,TGCAGCGTTTGGGGACAGGGGGCAGGGGAGCAGTACTTC,CSVWGQGAGEQYF
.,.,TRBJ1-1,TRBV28,TGTGCCAGCAGTGACGGAGCGTTGAACACTGAAGCTTTCTTT,CASSDGALNTEAFF
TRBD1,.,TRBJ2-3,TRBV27,TGTGCCAGCAGTCCGGGCAGGGGGCAAGGGGTTACGCAGTATTTT,CASSPGRGQGVTQYF